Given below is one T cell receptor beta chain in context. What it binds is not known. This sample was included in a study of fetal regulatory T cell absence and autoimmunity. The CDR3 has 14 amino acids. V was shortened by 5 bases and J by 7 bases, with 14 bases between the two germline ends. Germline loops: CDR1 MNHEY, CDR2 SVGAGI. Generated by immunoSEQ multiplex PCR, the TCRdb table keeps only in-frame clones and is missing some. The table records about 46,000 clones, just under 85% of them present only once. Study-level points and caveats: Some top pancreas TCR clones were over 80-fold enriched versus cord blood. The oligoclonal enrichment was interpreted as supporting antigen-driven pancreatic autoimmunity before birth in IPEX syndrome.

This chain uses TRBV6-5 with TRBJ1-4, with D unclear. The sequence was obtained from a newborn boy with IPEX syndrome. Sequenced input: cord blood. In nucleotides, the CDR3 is TGTGCCAGCAGTCAACAGTCCTTGGGTGAAAAACTGTTTTTT. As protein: CASSQQSLGEKLFF.